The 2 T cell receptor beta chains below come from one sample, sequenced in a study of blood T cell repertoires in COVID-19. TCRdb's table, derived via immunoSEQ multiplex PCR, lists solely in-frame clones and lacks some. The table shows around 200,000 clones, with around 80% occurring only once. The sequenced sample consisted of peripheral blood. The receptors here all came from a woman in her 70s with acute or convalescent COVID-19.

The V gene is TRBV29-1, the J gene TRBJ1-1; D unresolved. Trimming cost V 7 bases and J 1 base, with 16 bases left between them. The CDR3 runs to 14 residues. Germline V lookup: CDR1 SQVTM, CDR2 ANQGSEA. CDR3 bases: TGCAGCGCGTACGCCTATTCGGGGAACACTGAAGCTTTCTTT. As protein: CSAYAYSGNTEAFF.

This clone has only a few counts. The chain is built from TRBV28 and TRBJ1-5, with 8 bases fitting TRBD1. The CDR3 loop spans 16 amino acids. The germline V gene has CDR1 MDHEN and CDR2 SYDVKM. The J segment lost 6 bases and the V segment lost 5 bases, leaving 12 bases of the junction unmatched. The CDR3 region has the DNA TGTGCCAGCAGTCAACCCCGGCGACAGGGGAGTCAGCCCCAGCATTTT. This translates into CASSQPRRQGSQPQHF.